Here is one T cell receptor beta chain with its context. Its antigen is as yet unknown. This sample stems from a study of T cell responses to AZD1222 COVID-19 vaccine. Study-wide findings and caveats: Repertoire sampling was restricted to post-peak T cell response timepoints.

Trimming took 2 bases from V and 6 from J; bases not matched to a gene: 10. The CDR3 runs to 16 residues. The V gene's germline CDR1 is MGHDK and CDR2 SYGVNS. Produced via immunoSEQ multiplex PCR; TCRdb's table is partial and in-frame only. This table holds more than 95,000 clones, approximately 80% found once. The starting material was peripheral blood, obtained 28 days after the second AZD1222 dose. The chain combines TRBV25-1 with TRBJ2-7; TRBD1 aligns across 10 bases. The TCR comes from an adult who received the AZD1222 COVID-19 vaccine. The CDR3 nucleotides read TGTGCCAGCAGTGAACTAACCGGGACAGGGGTCGGCGAGCAGTACTTC. The encoded protein is CASSELTGTGVGEQYF.